Listed below are T cell receptor beta chains from one sample, sequenced in a study of vaccination effects on CD4 cells after COVID-19. This table comes from immunoSEQ multiplex PCR, and its TCRdb copy is limited to in-frame clones, with some not included. Of around 46,000 clones listed, approximately 77% were seen once; the top ten hold 25% to 30%. No cognate antigen is known for these TCRs. Sequencing used CD4+ T cells from PBMCs cultured with a peptide pool, obtained before COVID-19 vaccination. These receptors were taken from a human donor who had a prior SARS-CoV-2 infection. CDR3s include the opening cysteine and the closing phenylalanine or tryptophan.

v_gene,CDR3aa
TRBV4-2,CASSASEGDTQYF
TRBV18,CASSPIRGLTEAFF
TRBV3-1/TRBV3-2,CASSNRDQNTGELFF
TRBV2,CARARTGNSYEQYF
TRBV7-9,CASSLGYMGPTGELFF
TRBV28,CASSRERHYGYTF
TRBV9,CASSLGTQSSGNTIYF
TRBV7-2,CASSRGSESEILFF
TRBV4-2,CASSQDSGGNQPQHF
TRBV7-3,CASSLSGRETQYF
TRBV7-9,CASSSRLAGGLKVGETQYF
TRBV6-1,CASSVEGSGSYNEQFF
TRBV10-3,CAIKGSGSSYEQYF
TRBV4-3,CASSQEAGTGFYGYTF
TRBV12-1,CASSFECGGSYNEQFF
TRBV4-3,CASSQEAHGPLEQFF
TRBV5-1,CASSFTGTRAGETQYF
TRBV5-1,CASSLVQGGVTEAFF
TRBV7-9,CASSLDLAGEYNEQFF
TRBV7-3,CASSPYSGEQFF
TRBV11-2,CASSLYLPGQTSGEKLFF
TRBV11-2,CASSFQPGQGSYEQYF
TRBV18,CASSPSGQGAGGELFF
TRBV6-5,CASSPSGNQPQHF
TRBV5-8,CASSPVRAFYSNQPQHF
TRBV2,CASNLGNYEQYF
TRBV4-1,CASSQGGGKGNEQYF
TRBV18,CASSPGSGRAYEQYF
TRBV5-5,CASSLREWTGELFF
TRBV19,CASSQGRTLWYGYTF
TRBV5-6,CASSLGLSQPQHF
TRBV2,CASSEARQSGANVLTF
TRBV9,CASSAGTSPSGELFF
TRBV10-1,CASSESGRSVSNEKLFF
TRBV6-1,CASSERRRGGTYEQYF
TRBV18,CASSSATQGPGYNSPLHF
TRBV6-2/TRBV6-3,CASSLSTYNEQFF
TRBV2,CASSDYEKLFF
TRBV19,CASRQGPGEKLFF
TRBV4-2,CASSQTSSGANVLTF
TRBV5-6,CASSFGTSGAHTGELFF
TRBV7-9,CASSRLGSDEQYF
TRBV6-5,CASRNTGVGKNIQYF
TRBV29-1,CSVDIRRNTEAFF
TRBV12-3/TRBV12-4,CASRYVLKTEAFF
TRBV5-5,CASSPMEAKNIQYF
TRBV2,CASSPGGQETQYF
TRBV5-6,CASSLLSMLVGEQYF
TRBV20-1,CSASRFDGIGYTF
TRBV2,CASSVGPPYEQYF
TRBV19,CASSIGGRQGYQPQHF
TRBV2,CASSESGTGELEQYF
TRBV7-2,CASSLEWDPGNEQFF
TRBV11-2,CASSFAWGTGFTYEQYF
TRBV9,CASSAGTSGVYNEQFF
TRBV18,CASSPSASGVGTEAFF
TRBV29-1,CSVVRTSGETGELFF
TRBV24-1,CATSDTRVGQEQFF
TRBV11-2,CASSSLAGHTTDTQYF